A selection of T cell receptor beta chains follows, all from one sample in a study of regulatory T cells in long-lasting Graves disease. MiXCR was run by TCRdb on the multiplex PCR reads, yielding one entry per CDR3 protein. The data contain 400,000 to 500,000 distinct CDR3 sequences, about 22% of them singletons. The sample here was peripheral blood mononuclear cells (PBMCs), taken when the disease was refractory, from a patient treated with antithyroid drugs. Every receptor here comes from a female donor with Graves disease. Each CDR3 is given with its conserved first and last residue. Fields, in order: V gene, D gene, J gene, clone size, CDR3 protein, CDR3 DNA. The D gene is left open where the match is weak. Part of the rows lack a size; the others show once, few, many or a class for expanded clones.

>TRBV2|NA|TRBJ2-7|NA
CASAYESSVYEQYF
TGTGCCAGCGCCTATGAAAGCTCCGTCTACGAGCAGTACTTC
>TRBV7-8|TRBD1|TRBJ1-5|many
CASSWGTGRNQPQHF
TGTGCCAGCAGCTGGGGGACAGGGCGGAATCAGCCCCAGCATTTT
>TRBV7-8|TRBD1|TRBJ1-5|many
CASSLIRLRQGGQPQHF
TGTGCCAGCAGCCTTATCCGATTAAGACAGGGAGGACAGCCCCAGCATTTT
>TRBV20-1|NA|TRBJ2-7|NA
CSAMAGSSYEQYF
TGCAGTGCTATGGCAGGGAGCTCCTACGAGCAGTACTTC
>TRBV25-1|NA|TRBJ2-7|NA
CASSGIEQSYEQYF
TGTGCCAGCAGTGGCATCGAGCAATCCTACGAGCAGTACTTC
>TRBV7-2|TRBD1|TRBJ2-7|many
CASSLKDRVFYEQYF
TGTGCCAGCAGCTTGAAAGACAGGGTATTCTACGAGCAGTACTTC
>TRBV19|NA|TRBJ2-5|NA
CASSILGQPQETQYF
TGTGCCAGTAGTATTCTTGGACAGCCACAAGAGACCCAGTACTTC
>TRBV5-6|NA|TRBJ1-1|NA
CASSFDRHRAFF
TGTGCCAGCAGCTTCGACCGCCATAGGGCTTTCTTT
>TRBV16|NA|TRBJ1-6|few
CASSQRSYNSPLHF
TGTGCCAGCAGCCAACGGTCCTATAATTCACCCCTCCACTTT
>TRBV20-1|NA|TRBJ2-5|many
CSAREGAAQETQYF
TGCAGTGCTAGAGAGGGGGCTGCCCAAGAGACCCAGTACTTC
>TRBV12-3/TRBV12-4|NA|TRBJ1-2|many
CASNIIGGYGYTF
TGTGCCAGCAATATAATAGGGGGCTATGGCTACACCTTC
>TRBV12-3/TRBV12-4|NA|TRBJ1-3|NA
CASSLTGGNTIYF
TGTGCCAGCAGTTTAACGGGTGGAAACACCATATATTTT
>TRBV6-2/TRBV6-3|TRBD1|TRBJ2-7|many
CASSSRTGTEQYF
TGTGCCAGCAGTTCCAGGACAGGGACCGAGCAGTACTTC
>TRBV7-2|TRBD1|TRBJ1-5|few
CASSSSPGTGDQPQHF
TGTGCCAGCAGCTCCTCCCCCGGGACAGGGGATCAGCCCCAGCATTTT
>TRBV19|NA|TRBJ2-7|few
CASSTLASYEQYF
TGTGCCAGTAGTACCCTAGCGAGTTACGAGCAGTACTTC
>TRBV29-1|NA|TRBJ1-1|NA
CSVGIGRLNTEAFF
TGCAGCGTTGGGATCGGCAGACTGAACACTGAAGCTTTCTTT
>TRBV12-3/TRBV12-4|NA|TRBJ2-2|many
CASARGGSTNTGELFF
TGTGCCAGCGCCCGGGGAGGATCAACGAACACCGGGGAGCTGTTTTTT
>TRBV20-1|TRBD1|TRBJ1-4|many
CSAGTGGDEKLFF
TGCAGTGCTGGAACAGGGGGAGATGAAAAACTGTTTTTT
>TRBV30|NA|TRBJ1-1|NA
CAWSSLRDKVHEAFF
TGTGCCTGGAGTTCACTCCGGGACAAGGTCCATGAAGCTTTCTTT
>TRBV6-2/TRBV6-3|TRBD2|TRBJ2-4|many
CASSFGGGPGFQYF
TGTGCCAGCAGTTTCGGGGGAGGGCCGGGTTTTCAGTACTTC
>TRBV6-9|TRBD1|TRBJ1-6|few
CASSNLGDRGVNSPLHF
TGTGCCAGCAGTAATTTAGGGGACAGGGGGGTTAATTCACCCCTCCACTTT
>TRBV3-1|NA|TRBJ1-4|few
CASSQEPRDPNEKLFF
TGTGCCAGCAGCCAAGAACCCCGGGACCCTAATGAAAAACTGTTTTTT
>TRBV28|TRBD1|TRBJ2-2|NA
CASSSTGTGNTGELFF
TGTGCCAGCAGTTCCACCGGGACAGGGAACACCGGGGAGCTGTTTTTT
>TRBV15|NA|TRBJ1-6|NA
CATSTQGESPLHF
TGTGCCACCAGCACACAGGGAGAGTCACCCCTCCACTTT
>TRBV24-1|TRBD1|TRBJ2-2|many
CATSDPGQGNTGELFF
TGTGCCACCAGTGATCCGGGACAGGGGAACACCGGGGAGCTGTTTTTT